This T cell receptor (beta chain) is drawn from a study of blood T cell repertoires in COVID-19 (dated by TCRdb to 2018 to 2021). Describing the broader study: Collaborator samples came from the United States, Italy and Spain and covered acute and convalescent phases of COVID-19. The material from the prospective study consisted of cDNA or gDNA derived from T cells, B-cell-depleted T cells, or PBMCs. The dataset comprised deeply sampled blood TCRbeta repertoires from subjects exposed to, actively infected with, or recovered from COVID-19. A freely available public database, intended as a resource for researchers studying the immune response to SARS-CoV-2, is where the repertoires were released. The samples were drawn from the first 160 participants of the ongoing ImmuneRACE study and from 1,254 subjects provided by 6 global collaborators. Sample metadata almost always included a de-identified subject ID, COVID-19 status, age in years and sex. Where available, HLA class I and class II types were obtained from metadata supplied by the sample provider rather than from assay-based typing. What the authors observed across the whole study: How much clinical and demographic metadata was included differed by source and by participant, and the metadata was provided uncurated.

TCRbeta CDR3 regions were amplified from genomic DNA using the immunoSEQ Assay, a bias-controlled multiplex PCR. As for the original processing: The number of nucleated cells in each sample was estimated from the amplification of reference gene primers within the assay. To quantify the absolute abundance of each unique TCRbeta CDR3 rearrangement, sequence reads were collapsed and filtered. For each sample, productive Simpson clonality was calculated by taking the square root of Simpson's diversity index across productive rearrangements. TCRdb retrieved this table from immuneACCESS and kept in-frame rearrangements only. Not all clones are present; in checked studies, unresolved V genes account for under half, and no reason is known for the remainder. Clonal size and the V and J genes are those of that table, whereas D and trimming came from the DNA. The table for this sample lists approximately 450,000 clones; about 85% of them were counted only once. Jointly, the top ten make up 1.5% to 2% of the sample.

Participants in the prospective study were enrolled through a virtual design, were aged roughly 18 to 90 years, and lived in fewer than 30 United States geographic areas. To assign participants to cohorts, the prospective study relied on clinical history that participants themselves reported in a screening survey and a study questionnaire. Mobile phlebotomists in the prospective study collected whole blood, serum and a nasopharyngeal or oropharyngeal swab from every participant. Prospective study participants could optionally give additional blood draws and questionnaires over a roughly two-month period. Prospective study blood samples were shipped either frozen or at room temperature before DNA extraction. Details on this clone: Its antigen remains undetermined. Base quality data are lacking; no much larger clone is found one base away.

What was sequenced was PBMCs or T cells enriched from blood (not recorded which). This clonotype originated in a woman younger than 35 with acute COVID-19.

The bases are TGCGCCAGCAGCCAAGAGTACCTAAGCAATCAGCCCCAGCATTTT. Translated, this is CASSQEYLSNQPQHF. This sequence uses TRBV4-3 and TRBJ1-5; the D gene remains uncertain. Trimming at the junction amounts to 0 bases on V and 1 base on J, and the germline ends lie 7 bases apart. For CDR1 and CDR2, the germline V gene lists LGHNA and YSLEER. Reading from cysteine to phenylalanine, the CDR3 counts 15 amino acids. The CDR3 DNA has 45 bases and is translated from base 1.